Shown below are 22 T cell receptor beta chains from a single sample sequenced in a study of T cell repertoires in cytomegalovirus infection (dated 2019 in TCRdb). The sequencer was an Illumina HiSeq 1500. TCRdb ran its own pipeline on the public reads, namely fastp trimming at Q25 and MiXCR clone calling, and kept in-frame beta chains. Records with the same CDR3 protein are collapsed into one entry carrying the most frequent genes and DNA. The sample profile shows approximately 470,000 distinct CDR3 sequences; roughly 42% of them were found once. The ten top clones hold around two fifths of the sample. The sample's treatment or condition label, decoded: in vitro stimulation with specific CMV peptide epitopes to enrich CMV-specific T cells. Their specific antigens are unknown. The material sequenced was cultured PBMCs, taken from culture after CMV antigen stimulation. The receptor set was obtained from a human donor in good health (CMV status not recorded). Some clones in this sample may be carry-over from other donors' samples.

The V call is TRBV7-9, the J call TRBJ2-7; 12 bases agree with TRBD2. Trimming removed 5 bases from V and 2 bases from J; junction bases left unmatched: 1. This CDR3 has 14 residues. Germline V gives CDR1 SEHNR, CDR2 FQNEAQ (reference sequence). The CDR3 DNA reads as TGTGCCAGCAGCCCTAGCGGGGGGGCCTACGAGCAGTACTTC. It translates to CASSPSGGAYEQYF.

The rearrangement joins TRBV5-1 to TRBJ2-7; TRBD1 aligns across 7 bases. The CDR3 covers 16 residues. Trimming cost V 3 bases and J 2 bases; bases outside gene matches: 11. CDR1 and CDR2 (germline): SGHRS, YFSETQ. DNA of the CDR3: TGCGCCAGCAGCTCGTTGAGGGGGACAGTTACCTACGAGCAGTACTTC. Translated, it gives CASSSLRGTVTYEQYF.

Only one count was recorded for this clonotype. This chain connects TRBV27 to TRBJ2-3; 10 bases align to TRBD1. V shed 3 bases and J 5 bases; nucleotides not matched to a gene: 5. This CDR3 comprises 15 residues. From germline, CDR1 is MNHEY and CDR2 SMNVEV (reference sequence). The DNA of the CDR3 is TGTGCCAGCAGTTTTAGGGACAGGGGTGAAGATACGCAGTATTTT. It is translated as CASSFRDRGEDTQYF.

Comments on this clonotype: The junction does not match germline at one end; this may be a read error. This chain uses TRBV4-1 with TRBJ2-2, with 8 bases that match TRBD2. The germline V gene encodes CDR1 MGHRA and CDR2 YSYEKL. This CDR3 contains 15 residues. The CDR3 loop reads CASSLGSGEDGELVF. The CDR3 DNA sequence: TGTGCCAGCAGCCTAGGTAGCGGGGAGGACGGGGAGCTGGTTTTT.

This clonotype occurred once. The V call is TRBV5-1, the J call TRBJ2-5, with 8 bases aligning to TRBD1. Germline CDR1 SGHRS, CDR2 YFSETQ. CDR3 size: 14 residues. J lost 1 base, V lost 6 bases, and 5 bases had no gene match. This CDR3 is CASTPGTGQETQYF. The CDR3 DNA follows: TGCGCCAGCACCCCCGGGACAGGCCAAGAGACCCAGTACTTC.

This clonotype was counted a few times. The V gene is TRBV19, the J gene TRBJ1-4; 10 bases are a match to TRBD1. The CDR3 contains 16 residues. The J segment lost 8 bases and the V segment lost 4 bases, leaving 10 bases of the junction unmatched. The germline CDR1 and CDR2 sequences are LNHDA and SQIVND (reference sequence). CDR3 nucleotide sequence: TGTGCCAGTAGTACCGAAAGACAGGGGGCAGAAGAAAAACTGTTTTTT. Protein sequence: CASSTERQGAEEKLFF.

This clonotype was observed at least ten times. The chain recombines TRBV7-2 with TRBJ1-3, with D hard to call. V lost 1 base to trimming and J lost 2 bases, with 12 bases between them. Per the germline V gene, CDR1 is SGHTA and CDR2 is FQGNSA. This CDR3 has 16 residues. The CDR3 coding sequence is TGTGCCAGCAGCTTAGTTGAAGCTTCCGCTGGAAACACCATATATTTT. Translating gives CASSLVEASAGNTIYF.

The DNA of the CDR3 is TGCAGCGTTGAGGGGCTAGCGGGTATTAGCTCCTACAATGAGCAGTTCTTC. This sequence encodes CSVEGLAGISSYNEQFF. V is TRBV29-1 and J is TRBJ2-1, with 8 nucleotides matching TRBD2. V lost 3 bases to trimming and J lost 0 bases; unmatched junction nucleotides: 10. This CDR3 spans 17 amino acids. Germline V CDR1 and CDR2: SQVTM, ANQGSEA.

The rearrangement joins TRBV12-3 or TRBV12-4 to TRBJ2-3; 13 bases line up with TRBD2. The V and J ends lost 6 bases and 1 base, in that order; junction bases with no gene match: 4. This CDR3 contains 16 residues. The CDR3 sequence: CASRPGLAGGTDTQYF. The CDR3, as DNA: TGTGCCAGCAGGCCAGGACTAGCGGGAGGCACAGATACGCAGTATTTT.

This clonotype was seen only a few times. The chain uses TRBV7-8 and TRBJ2-5; D gene ambiguous. Germline CDR1 reads SGHVS; CDR2 reads FQNEAQ. With 1 base removed from V and 0 bases from J, the gap between germline ends came to 15 bases. This CDR3 contains 17 residues. CDR3 protein: CASSLGPRRSNQETQYF. CDR3 DNA: TGTGCCAGCAGCTTAGGTCCCCGTCGATCTAACCAAGAGACCCAGTACTTC.

This clonotype turned up a few times. The chain links TRBV2 to TRBJ1-1; D remains ambiguous. This CDR3 spans 13 amino acids. Germline V gene sequence: CDR1 SNHLY, CDR2 FYNNEI. Trimming took off 8 bases at V and 8 bases at J, with 18 bases between the two ends. DNA of the CDR3: TGTGCCAGCGGGAAAGATTTCGAGGGCGAAGCTTTCTTT. Encoded protein: CASGKDFEGEAFF. The whole variable domain, remainder taken from reference TRBV2 and TRBJ1-1, is EPEVTQTPSHQVTQMGQEVILRCVPISNHLYFYWYRQILGQKVEFLVSFYNNEISEKSEIFDDQFSVERPDGSNFTLKIRSTKLEDSAMYFCASGKDFEGEAFFGQGTRLTVV.

A word on this clonotype: Relative to the germline gene, one junction end is altered; a read error may explain this. The chain employs TRBV7-9 and TRBJ1-6; perhaps TRBD1 as D (5 bases). The CDR3 extends over 15 amino acids. The germline V gene encodes CDR1 SEHNR and CDR2 FQNEAQ (reference sequence). CDR3: CASGLSGDGNSPLHF. The CDR3 region has the DNA TGTGCCAGCGGCTTAAGTGGGGACGGTAATTCACCCCTCCACTTT. Using reference TRBV7-9 and TRBJ1-6 for the parts outside the CDR3, the full variable domain is DTGVSQNPRHKITKRGQNVTFRCDPISEHNRLYWYRQTLGQGPEFLTYFQNEAQLEKSRLLSDRFSAERPKGSFSTLEIQRTEQGDSAMYLCASGLSGDGNSPLHFGNGTRLTVT.

This clonotype was seen ten or more times. The gene calls are TRBV7-2 and TRBJ2-2, with D perhaps TRBD2 (5 bases). The CDR3 sequence is 15 residues long. V was shortened by 2 bases and J by 4 bases, with 11 bases between the two germline ends. Germline CDR1 reads SGHTA; CDR2 reads FQGNSA. The CDR3 loop reads CASSLRGPSTGELFF. The CDR3, as DNA: TGTGCCAGCAGCTTAAGAGGGCCCAGCACCGGGGAGCTGTTTTTT.

This clonotype was picked up one time. CDR3 bases: TGCGCCAGCAGCCCACACCGGGACAGAGCCCCGAATTCACCCCTCCACTTT. Translated, it gives CASSPHRDRAPNSPLHF. This chain joins TRBV4-3 and TRBJ1-6; 7 bases fit TRBD1. V shed 4 bases, J shed 7 bases, and the junction held 13 bases outside the gene matches. The CDR3 runs 17 residues. Germline CDR1 LGHNA, CDR2 YSLEER.

The chain employs TRBV7-4 and TRBJ1-1; 7 nucleotides align to TRBD1. This CDR3 contains 14 residues. Germline CDR1 reads SGHVT; CDR2 reads SQSDAQ. The ends lost 6 bases at V and 6 bases at J; junction bases unmatched: 10. CDR3 nucleotides: TGTGCCAGCAGTCCTGGACAGGCACCGCCTGAAGCTTTCTTT. As protein: CASSPGQAPPEAFF.

This clonotype was seen many times. This rearrangement joins TRBV7-2 to TRBJ1-1; D is unresolved. Deletions cut 5 bases from V and 5 bases from J, with 21 bases between. From germline, CDR1 is SGHTA and CDR2 FQGNSA. CDR3 length equals 16 residues. In DNA, the CDR3 is TGTGCCAGCAGCCGCAACTCGCCGGTCGCCGGGACTGAAGCTTTCTTT. As protein: CASSRNSPVAGTEAFF.

In its sample, this clonotype was seen once. This chain uses TRBV10-3 with TRBJ2-7, with 8 bases identical to TRBD1. CDR1 is ENHRY and CDR2 is SYGVKD in the germline V gene. This CDR3 spans 12 amino acids. Trimming took 6 bases from V and 7 from J; bases not matched to a gene: 5. The CDR3 is CAIRGQAGEQYF. CDR3 sequence (DNA): TGTGCCATCAGGGGACAGGCGGGGGAGCAGTACTTC.

The chain links TRBV2 to TRBJ2-1, with a weak D call TRBD2 (6 bases). Trimming left V 6 bases short and J 10 bases short, with 16 bases between. Germline assignment: CDR1 SNHLY and CDR2 FYNNEI. The CDR3 runs to 13 residues. The CDR3 protein is CASSAGRGSEQFF. The CDR3 bases are TGTGCCAGCAGCGCGGGACGGGGTAGCGAGCAGTTCTTC.

V usage is TRBV10-3 and J usage is TRBJ2-1, with TRBD2 identical over 10 bases. The V and J ends lost 1 base and 5 bases, in that order; junction bases with no gene match: 8. CDR3 length equals 17 residues. The germline CDR1 and CDR2 sequences are ENHRY and SYGVKD. The CDR3 sequence: CAISEWKREGPDNEQFF. In DNA form, the CDR3 reads TGTGCCATCAGTGAGTGGAAGCGGGAGGGCCCCGACAATGAGCAGTTCTTC.

The chain is built from TRBV10-3 and TRBJ2-2, with D unclear. The germline gives CDR1 ENHRY, CDR2 SYGVKD. The germline V and J ends were trimmed by 4 bases and 0 bases, with 12 bases remaining between them. This CDR3 has 16 amino acids. CDR3 in amino acids: CAISGQQAANTGELFF. CDR3 nucleotides: TGTGCCATCAGTGGTCAGCAAGCTGCGAACACCGGGGAGCTGTTTTTT.

This clonotype was recorded a few times. The V call is TRBV6-1, the J call TRBJ2-7; 7 bases are a match to TRBD1. The CDR3 runs 12 residues. The V gene's germline CDR1 is MNHNS and CDR2 SASEGT. V was pared by 8 bases and J by 0 bases, with 1 base of the junction left unmatched. CDR3 protein: CASDRDSYEQYF. The CDR3 coding sequence is TGTGCCAGCGACAGGGACTCCTACGAGCAGTACTTC.

In this sample, this clonotype turned up many times. This chain joins TRBV7-2 and TRBJ2-3; TRBD2 matches 10 bases. V gave up 5 bases and J gave up 1 base; unmatched junction bases: 6. The CDR3 loop spans 16 amino acids. Per germline, CDR1 SGHTA and CDR2 FQGNSA. The CDR3 nucleotides are TGTGCCAGCAGCCAGCGGGGGGGCCGAGGCACAGATACGCAGTATTTT. Its translation: CASSQRGGRGTDTQYF.